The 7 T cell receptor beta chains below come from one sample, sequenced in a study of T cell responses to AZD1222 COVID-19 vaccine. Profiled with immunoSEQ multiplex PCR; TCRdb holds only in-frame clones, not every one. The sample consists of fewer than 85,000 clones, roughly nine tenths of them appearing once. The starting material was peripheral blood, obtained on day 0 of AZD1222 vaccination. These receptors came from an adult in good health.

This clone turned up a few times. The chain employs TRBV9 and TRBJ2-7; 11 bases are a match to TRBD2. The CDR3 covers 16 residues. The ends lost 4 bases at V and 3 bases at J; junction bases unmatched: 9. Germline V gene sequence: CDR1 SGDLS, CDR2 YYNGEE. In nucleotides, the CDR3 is TGTGCCAGCAGCCCTTGGGAGACTAGCGGGAACTACGAGCAGTACTTC. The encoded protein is CASSPWETSGNYEQYF.

The DNA for the CDR3 is TGTGCCAGCAGCCGTTCGGGACAGGGAAACTATGGCTACACCTTC. It is translated as CASSRSGQGNYGYTF. The chain uses TRBV3-1 (or the pseudogene TRBV3-2) and TRBJ1-2; 9 bases are a match to TRBD1. The CDR3 consists of 15 residues. Germline V CDR1 and CDR2: LGHDT, YNNKEL (reference sequence). Trimming at V came to 4 bases and at J to 2 bases, leaving 5 bases not matched to a gene.

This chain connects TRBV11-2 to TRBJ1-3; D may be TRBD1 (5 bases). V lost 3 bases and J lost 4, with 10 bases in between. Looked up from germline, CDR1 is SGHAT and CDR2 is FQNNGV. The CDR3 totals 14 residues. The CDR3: CASSLTGRGNTIYF. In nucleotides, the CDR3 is TGTGCCAGCAGCTTGACGGGACGCGGAAACACCATATATTTT.

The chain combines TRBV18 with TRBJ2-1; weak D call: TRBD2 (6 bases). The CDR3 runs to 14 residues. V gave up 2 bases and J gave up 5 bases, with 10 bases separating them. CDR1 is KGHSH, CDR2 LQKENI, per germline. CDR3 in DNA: TGTGCCAGCTCACCAGCAGCGGGCCACAATGAGCAGTTCTTC. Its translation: CASSPAAGHNEQFF. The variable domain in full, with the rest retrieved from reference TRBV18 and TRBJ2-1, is NAGVMQNPRHLVRRRGQEARLRCSPMKGHSHVYWYRQLPEEGLKFMVYLQKENIIDESGMPKERFSAEFPKEGPSILRIQQVVRGDSAAYFCASSPAAGHNEQFFGPGTRLTVL.

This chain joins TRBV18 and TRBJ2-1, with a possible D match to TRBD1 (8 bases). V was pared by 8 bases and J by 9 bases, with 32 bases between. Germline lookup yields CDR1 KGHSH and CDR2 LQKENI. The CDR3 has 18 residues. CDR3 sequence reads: CASPKLEDRVGLGGEQFF. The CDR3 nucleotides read TGTGCCAGCCCCAAACTCGAGGACAGGGTCGGACTAGGAGGTGAGCAGTTCTTC.

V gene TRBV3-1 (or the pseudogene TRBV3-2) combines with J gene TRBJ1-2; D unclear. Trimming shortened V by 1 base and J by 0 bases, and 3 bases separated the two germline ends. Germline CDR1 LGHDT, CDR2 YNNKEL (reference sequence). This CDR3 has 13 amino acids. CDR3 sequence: CASSQVANYGYTF. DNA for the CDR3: TGTGCCAGCAGCCAAGTGGCTAACTATGGCTACACCTTC.

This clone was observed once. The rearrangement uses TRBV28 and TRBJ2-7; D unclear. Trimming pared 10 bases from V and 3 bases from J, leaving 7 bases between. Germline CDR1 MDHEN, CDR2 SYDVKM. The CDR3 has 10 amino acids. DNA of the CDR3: TGTGCCACCCGTCACTACGAGCAGTACTTC. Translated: CATRHYEQYF.